This T cell receptor beta chain was identified in a study of T cells after yellow fever vaccination. About the research overall: For low cell numbers, libraries were made with SMART-Seq v4 Ultra Low Input.

In TCRdb, the 5' RACE reads were re-called with MiXCR into one record per CDR3 protein. The sample lists tens of thousands of distinct CDR3 sequences, about 7.7% seen once, with around 45% in the top ten. General study findings and limits: Once the booster was given, most primary-vaccination clones reappeared, at roughly 96% for CD4 and roughly 91% for CD8.

The J segment lost 1 base and the V segment lost 6 bases, leaving 10 bases of the junction unmatched. The CDR3 is 15 amino acids. Germline CDR1 reads DFQATT; CDR2 reads SNEGSKA (reference sequence). This clonotype was observed a handful of times. The antigen remains unidentified. This chain uses TRBV20-1 with TRBJ2-7; 9 positions match TRBD2. The material was CD8+ T cells sorted from PBMCs, obtained on the day of the yellow fever booster vaccination. The sequence was obtained from a man aged 25-40 years who received the YFV17D yellow fever vaccine. CDR3 residues: CSAANLAGNSYEQYF. CDR3 sequence (DNA): TGCAGTGCCGCCAACCTAGCGGGAAATTCCTACGAGCAGTACTTC.